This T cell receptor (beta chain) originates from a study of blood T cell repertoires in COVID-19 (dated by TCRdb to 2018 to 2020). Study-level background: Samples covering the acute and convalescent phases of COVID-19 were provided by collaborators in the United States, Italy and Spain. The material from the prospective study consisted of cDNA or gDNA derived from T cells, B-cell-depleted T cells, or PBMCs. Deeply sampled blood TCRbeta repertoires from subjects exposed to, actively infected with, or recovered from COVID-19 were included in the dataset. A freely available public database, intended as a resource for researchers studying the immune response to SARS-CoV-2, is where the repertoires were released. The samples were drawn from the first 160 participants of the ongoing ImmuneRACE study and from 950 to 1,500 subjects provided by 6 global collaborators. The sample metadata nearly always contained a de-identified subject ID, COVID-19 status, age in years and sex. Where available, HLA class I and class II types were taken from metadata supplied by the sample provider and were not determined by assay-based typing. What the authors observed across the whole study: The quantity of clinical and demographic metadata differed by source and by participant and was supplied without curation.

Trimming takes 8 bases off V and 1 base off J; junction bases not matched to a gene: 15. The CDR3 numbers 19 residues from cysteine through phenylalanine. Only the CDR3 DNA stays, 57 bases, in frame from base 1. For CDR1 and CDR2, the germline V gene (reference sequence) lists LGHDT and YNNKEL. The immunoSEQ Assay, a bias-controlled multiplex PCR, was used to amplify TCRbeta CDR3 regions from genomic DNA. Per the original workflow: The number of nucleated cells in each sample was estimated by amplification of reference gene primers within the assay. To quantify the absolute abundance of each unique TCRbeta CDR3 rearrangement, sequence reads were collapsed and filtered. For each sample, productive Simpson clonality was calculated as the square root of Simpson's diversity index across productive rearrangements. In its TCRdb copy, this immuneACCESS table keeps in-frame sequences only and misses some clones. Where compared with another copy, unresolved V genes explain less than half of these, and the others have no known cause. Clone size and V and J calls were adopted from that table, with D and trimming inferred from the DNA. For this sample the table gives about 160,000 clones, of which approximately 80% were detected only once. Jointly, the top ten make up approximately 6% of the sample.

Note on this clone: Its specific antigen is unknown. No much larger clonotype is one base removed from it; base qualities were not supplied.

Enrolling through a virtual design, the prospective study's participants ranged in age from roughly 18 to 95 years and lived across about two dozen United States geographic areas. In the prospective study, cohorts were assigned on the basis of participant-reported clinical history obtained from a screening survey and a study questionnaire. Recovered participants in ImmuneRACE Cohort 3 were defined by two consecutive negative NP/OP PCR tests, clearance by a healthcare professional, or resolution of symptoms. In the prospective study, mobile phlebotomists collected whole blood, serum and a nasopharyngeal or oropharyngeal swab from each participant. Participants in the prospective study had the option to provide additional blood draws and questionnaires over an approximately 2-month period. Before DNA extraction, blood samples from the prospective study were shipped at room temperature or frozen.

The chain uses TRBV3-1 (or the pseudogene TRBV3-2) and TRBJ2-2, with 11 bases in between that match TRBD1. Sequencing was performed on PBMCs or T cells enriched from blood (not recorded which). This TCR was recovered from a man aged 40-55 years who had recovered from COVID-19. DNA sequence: TGTGCCAGCCGCCCAGGCCGGGACAGGGGGTTCGGGAACACCGGGGAGCTGTTTTTT. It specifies CASRPGRDRGFGNTGELFF.